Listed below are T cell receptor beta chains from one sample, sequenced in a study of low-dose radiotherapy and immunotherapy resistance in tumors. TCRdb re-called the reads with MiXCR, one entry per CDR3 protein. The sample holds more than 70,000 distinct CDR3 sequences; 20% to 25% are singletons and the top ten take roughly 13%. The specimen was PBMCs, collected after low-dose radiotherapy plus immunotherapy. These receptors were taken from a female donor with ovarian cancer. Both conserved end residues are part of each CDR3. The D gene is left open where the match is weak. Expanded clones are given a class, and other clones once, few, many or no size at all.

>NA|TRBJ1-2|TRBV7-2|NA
TGTGACAGCCAAACAAGGAGGGGCCCCTATGGCTACACCTTC
CDSQTRRGPYGYTF
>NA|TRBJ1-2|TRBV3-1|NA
TGTGCCAGCAGCCAAGCCGAGGCTGGCTACACCTTC
CASSQAEAGYTF
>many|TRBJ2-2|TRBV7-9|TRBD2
TGTGCCAGCACCCCTAGCGGGGGGGCGTCCGGGGAGCTGTTTTTT
CASTPSGGASGELFF
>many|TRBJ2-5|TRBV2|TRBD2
TGTGCCAGCTTAGCGGGGGGGTACCAAGAGACCCAGTACTTC
CASLAGGYQETQYF
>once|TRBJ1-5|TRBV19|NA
TGTGCCAGTAGTATGGGGCAGGTCAATCAGCCCCAGCATTTT
CASSMGQVNQPQHF
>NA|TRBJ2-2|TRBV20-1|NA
TGCAGTGCTAGAGAGGGTGGGGCAAACACCGGGGAGCTGTTTTTT
CSAREGGANTGELFF
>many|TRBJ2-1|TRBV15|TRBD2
TGTGCCACCAGCGCGGGACTAGCACACAATGAGCAGTTCTTC
CATSAGLAHNEQFF
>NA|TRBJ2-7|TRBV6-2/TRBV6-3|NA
TGTGCCAGCAGCCACCACACGAGAGAGCAGTACTTC
CASSHHTREQYF
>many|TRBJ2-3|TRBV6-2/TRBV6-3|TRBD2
TGTGCCAGCAGCCTGAAGGACAGGGTACTAGCGGGAGAGCCACCGGATACGCAGTATTTT
CASSLKDRVLAGEPPDTQYF
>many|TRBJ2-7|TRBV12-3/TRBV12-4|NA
TGTGCCAGCAGCTCAATCCGCCCGGGGATTAGCTCCTACGAGCAGTACTTC
CASSSIRPGISSYEQYF
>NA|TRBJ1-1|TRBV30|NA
TGTGCCTGGAGTGTGCAGTCGGACACTGAAGCTTTCTTT
CAWSVQSDTEAFF
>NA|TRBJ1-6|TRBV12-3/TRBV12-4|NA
TGTGCCAGCAGTTTGGGGGGAAGGAATTCACCCCTCCACTTT
CASSLGGRNSPLHF
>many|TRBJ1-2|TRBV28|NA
TGTGCCAGCCGGACCGGGTCTAACTATGGCTACACCTTC
CASRTGSNYGYTF
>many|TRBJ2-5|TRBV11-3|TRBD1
TGTGCCAGCAGCTCCTACGAGGGGGCTCAAGAGACCCAGTACTTC
CASSSYEGAQETQYF
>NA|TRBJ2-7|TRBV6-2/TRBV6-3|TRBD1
TGTGCCTCCCGACGCTCCACCGGGACAGCCTACGAGCAGTACTTC
CASRRSTGTAYEQYF
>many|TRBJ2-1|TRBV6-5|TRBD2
TGTGCCAGCAGTTACGCCGGGAGGGAGGGAAATGAGCAGTTCTTC
CASSYAGREGNEQFF
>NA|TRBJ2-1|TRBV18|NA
TGTGCCAGCTCCCCCCGGGGCGGGGGCTCTGAGCAGTTCTTC
CASSPRGGGSEQFF
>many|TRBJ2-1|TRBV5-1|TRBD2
TGCGCCAGCAGCTTGAACGGGGGGGCCGTCGATGAGCAGTTCTTC
CASSLNGGAVDEQFF
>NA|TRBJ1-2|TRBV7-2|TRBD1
TGTGCCAGCAGCTCTAGGTGGACAGGGGTTGGCTACACCTTC
CASSSRWTGVGYTF
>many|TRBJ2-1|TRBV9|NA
TGTGCCAGCAGCTCACAGGTGAATAACAATGAGCAGTTCTTC
CASSSQVNNNEQFF
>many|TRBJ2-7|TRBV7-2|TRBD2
TGTGCCAGCAGCTTAGCGAGGGGGACTAGCGGGAGGGGGGAAGAGCAGTACTTC
CASSLARGTSGRGEEQYF
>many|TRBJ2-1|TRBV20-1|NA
TGCAGTGCTGTTGATCCTCAGCGGGTGTTTTACAATGAGCAGTTCTTC
CSAVDPQRVFYNEQFF
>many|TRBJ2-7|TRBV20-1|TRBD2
TGCAGTGCTAGAGATGGGGGACTAGCGGGAGCACACGAGCAGTACTTC
CSARDGGLAGAHEQYF
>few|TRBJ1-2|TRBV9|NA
TGTGCCAGCAGCCTGGACGGACATCGTGGCTACACCTTC
CASSLDGHRGYTF
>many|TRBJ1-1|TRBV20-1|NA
TGCAGTGCCACCTCCGGGAACACTGAAGCTTTCTTT
CSATSGNTEAFF
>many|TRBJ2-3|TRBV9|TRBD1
TGTGCCAGCAGCGTTCAGACAGGGACACTCACGGATACGCAGTATTTT
CASSVQTGTLTDTQYF
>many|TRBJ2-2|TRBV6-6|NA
TGTGCCAGCCGACCCGGGACTTTGAACACCGGGGAGCTGTTTTTT
CASRPGTLNTGELFF
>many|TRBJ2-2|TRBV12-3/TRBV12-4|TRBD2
TGTGCCAGCAGACAACTAGCGGAGGGCACCGGGGAGCTGTTTTTT
CASRQLAEGTGELFF
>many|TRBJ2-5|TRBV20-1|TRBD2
TGCAGTGCGGAGGTAGCGGGGGATCTACAAGAGACCCAGTACTTC
CSAEVAGDLQETQYF
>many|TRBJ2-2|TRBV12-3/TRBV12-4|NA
TGTGCCAGCAGTTTAGAGCTCCAGACCGGGGAGCTGTTTTTT
CASSLELQTGELFF
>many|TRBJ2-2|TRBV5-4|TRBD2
TGTGCCAGCAGCTTCAGAGCGGGAGGGCCCGGGGAGCTGTTTTTT
CASSFRAGGPGELFF
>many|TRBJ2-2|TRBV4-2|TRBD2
TGTGCCAGCAGCCAAGTACTAGCGGGGGGGCTCGGGGAGCTGTTTTTT
CASSQVLAGGLGELFF
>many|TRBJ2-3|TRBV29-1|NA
TGCAGCGTCGAGGGGGTAGCGGACAGCACAGATACGCAGTATTTT
CSVEGVADSTDTQYF
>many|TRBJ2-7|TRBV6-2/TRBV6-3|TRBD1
TGTGCCAGCAGTTATGGGACAGGGTACGCCTCTTCCTACGAGCAGTACTTC
CASSYGTGYASSYEQYF
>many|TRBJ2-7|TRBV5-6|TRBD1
TGTGCCAGCAGCTTGGGGGGGTCGACAGGGAGACACGAGCAGTACTTC
CASSLGGSTGRHEQYF
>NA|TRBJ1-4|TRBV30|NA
TGTGCCTCGAGCTCGGGCCCTAATGAAAAACTGTTTTTT
CASSSGPNEKLFF
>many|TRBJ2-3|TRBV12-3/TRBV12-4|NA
TGTGCCAGCAGTTTCAAGGGCGCGCAGTATTTT
CASSFKGAQYF
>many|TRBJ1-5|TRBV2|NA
TGTGCCAGCAGTTTACCGGGCGCCCCGGCGGTGCCCCAGCATTTT
CASSLPGAPAVPQHF
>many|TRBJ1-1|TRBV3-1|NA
TGTGCCAGCAGCCAAGCGAGGGCTGAAGCTTTCTTT
CASSQARAEAFF
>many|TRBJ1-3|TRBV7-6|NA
TGTGCCAGCAGCACCCCGGGAGGGGGGTACGGAAGCTCTGGAAACACCATATATTTT
CASSTPGGGYGSSGNTIYF
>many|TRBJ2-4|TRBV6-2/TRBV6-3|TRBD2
TGTGCCAGCATTTCTAGCGGGACCAAAAACATTCAGTACTTC
CASISSGTKNIQYF
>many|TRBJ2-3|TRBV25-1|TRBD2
TGTGCCAGCCTCGGGAGGGGGGGGGGTCTGGCAGATACGCAGTATTTT
CASLGRGGGLADTQYF